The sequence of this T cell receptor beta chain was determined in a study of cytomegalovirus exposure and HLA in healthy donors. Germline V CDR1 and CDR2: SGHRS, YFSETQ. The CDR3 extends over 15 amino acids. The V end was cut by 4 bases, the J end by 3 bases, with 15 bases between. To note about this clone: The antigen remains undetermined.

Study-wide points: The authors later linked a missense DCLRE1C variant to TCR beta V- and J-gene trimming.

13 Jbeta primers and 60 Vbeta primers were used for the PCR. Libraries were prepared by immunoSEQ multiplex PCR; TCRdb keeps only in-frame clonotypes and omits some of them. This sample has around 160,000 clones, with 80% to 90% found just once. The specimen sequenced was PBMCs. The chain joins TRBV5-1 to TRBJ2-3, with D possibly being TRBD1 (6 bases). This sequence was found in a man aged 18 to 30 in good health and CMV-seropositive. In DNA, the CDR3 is TGCGCCAGCAGCCCCCAAGGGGGTGGAACAGATACGCAGTATTTT. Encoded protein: CASSPQGGGTDTQYF.